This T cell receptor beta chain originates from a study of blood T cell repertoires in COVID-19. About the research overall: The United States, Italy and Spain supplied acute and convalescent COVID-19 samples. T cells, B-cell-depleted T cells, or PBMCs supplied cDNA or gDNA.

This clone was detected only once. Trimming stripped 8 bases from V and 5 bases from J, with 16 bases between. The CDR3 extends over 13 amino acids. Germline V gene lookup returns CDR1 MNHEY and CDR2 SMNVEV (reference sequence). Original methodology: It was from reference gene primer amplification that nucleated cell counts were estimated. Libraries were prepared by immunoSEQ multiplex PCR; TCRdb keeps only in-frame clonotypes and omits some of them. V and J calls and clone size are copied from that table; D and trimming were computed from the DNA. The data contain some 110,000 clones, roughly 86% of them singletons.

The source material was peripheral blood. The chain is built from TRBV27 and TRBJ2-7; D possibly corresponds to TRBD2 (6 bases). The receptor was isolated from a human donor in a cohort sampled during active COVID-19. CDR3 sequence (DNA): TGTGCCAGCGGAGGGAGTTCAGTCCACGAGCAGTACTTC. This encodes CASGGSSVHEQYF.